This TCR beta chain was found in a study of blood T cell repertoires in COVID-19. Study as a whole: Sample material is recorded as cDNA or gDNA derived from T cells, B-cell-depleted T cells, or PBMCs.

From germline, CDR1 is SGHTA and CDR2 FQGNSA. The length of the CDR3 is 17 residues. Trimming at V came to 2 bases and at J to 0 bases, leaving 5 bases not matched to a gene. As originally analysed: Cell counts per sample came from amplifying reference gene primers. Sequencing used immunoSEQ multiplex PCR; TCRdb keeps in-frame clones, though not all of them. D and trimming come from the DNA, and the V and J calls and clone size come from that table. The sample has about 44,000 clones; about 86% are singletons. The chain combines TRBV7-2 with TRBJ2-3, with TRBD2 identical over 10 bases. The sample comprised peripheral blood. The source is a human donor in a cohort sampled during active COVID-19. Written as DNA, the CDR3 is TGTGCCAGCAGCTTAAGGAGCGGGGGGGGTAGCACAGATACGCAGTATTTT. Its translation: CASSLRSGGGSTDTQYF.